This TCR beta chain is from a study of molecular identifiers for immune sequencing clone quantification. Study-wide context: Split five ways in replicates, RNA from approximately 20,000 or 98,000 naive CD8 cells had four portions sequenced. Study-level points and caveats: Over 99% of effector molecules, yet under 1% of naive-cell molecules, were held by clones above 20 RNA copies.

This clonotype was detected ten times or more. Its matching antigen is unknown. Listed TCR primers and previously described methods were used for bulk TCR libraries. TCRdb re-called the PCR reads through MiXCR, storing one row per CDR3 protein. The table lists just under 650,000 distinct CDR3 sequences, around 20% of them singletons, with 0.75% to 0.95% in the top ten. The naive CD8 libraries originated from between about 18,000 and 1,000,000 sorted cells and drew on 10%, 30% or 50% RNA. This receptor was obtained from a human donor in good health. Some libraries in this study had Jurkat cell RNA spiked in. Sequences were obtained from naive CD8+ T cells from blood, with Jurkat cell RNA spiked in. Subset indicated: FACS-sorted CD8+CD4-CCR7+CD45RA+ naive T cells.

The CDR3 region is CSVVPANTGELFF. In DNA, the CDR3 is TGCAGCGTTGTTCCGGCGAACACCGGGGAGCTGTTTTTT. V usage is TRBV29-1 and J usage is TRBJ2-2; D not certain. This CDR3 has 13 residues. Trimming cost V 4 bases and J 0 bases, with 6 bases left between them. Germline V gene sequence: CDR1 SQVTM, CDR2 ANQGSEA.